This T cell receptor (beta chain) was profiled in a study of T cells in localized non-small cell lung cancer (dated by TCRdb to 2020 to 2021). Study-level background: The study examined T cell repertoires in approximately 240 patients with early-stage NSCLC and compared tumors with uninvolved tumor-adjacent lungs. The cohort was made up of under 250 treatment-naive NSCLC patients whose localized lung tumors had been resected. A mean age of roughly 66 years was recorded for the NSCLC patients, of whom under 150 were male and around 100 were female. General study outcomes and caveats: Because of the exploratory design, TCR variables were selected using unadjusted p-values without false-discovery rate correction. A median of 57 of the top 100 tumor clones were detected in paired uninvolved adjacent lung, and 28 of these tumor clones were also found among the top 100 clones of the paired uninvolved adjacent lung. Because multi-region tumor sequencing was not done, intratumor heterogeneity could not be ruled out. Longer overall survival was associated with higher T cell density in blood, whereas shorter survival was associated with higher clonality in adjacent lung. Uninvolved tumor-adjacent lung showed the highest T cell clonality, higher than tumor, which suggests more focused antigenic responses in the adjacent lung.

V is pruned by 0 bases and J by 7 bases, leaving 4 bases of the junction without a gene match. The CDR3, cysteine through phenylalanine, is 15 amino acids long. The CDR3 DNA has 45 bases and is translated from base 1. CDR1 and CDR2 were assigned from the germline V gene as SGHDT and YYEEEE. As concerns this clone: The target of this receptor is not known. No base quality information exists; no much larger clone differs at one position.

TCR beta CDR3 regions were sequenced from DNA using the immunoSEQ Assay. As for the original processing: To compute T cell density, TCR beta template counts were normalized to usable DNA, which was estimated by amplifying housekeeping genes. Using the preseqR package, richness was estimated by extrapolating to 120,000 templates for tissue samples and 400,000 templates for PBMC samples. Clonality was defined by subtracting Pielou's evenness from one. Differential abundance testing on productive amino-acid clonotypes, with a minimum total count of 5 and an alpha of 0.1, was used to identify tissue-enriched TCRs. The Jaccard Index and the Morisita Overlap Index were used to measure how much the repertoires overlapped between compartments. TCR beta CDR3s were clustered by GLIPH together with public tetramer-defined viral CDR3s, and at least three viral sequences plus V-gene enrichment were required for viral motifs. TCRdb took this table from immuneACCESS and kept in-frame rearrangements with V and J called. Such tables lack part of the clones; where checked against another copy, unresolved V genes explain under half of the gap, and the rest is unexplained. V and J calls and clone size are copied from that table; D and trimming were computed from the DNA. A total of approximately 45,000 clones appear in this sample, around 81% of them only once. Roughly 15% of the sample lies in the top ten.

At diagnosis, tumor, uninvolved tumor-adjacent lung and peripheral blood were collected and then preserved as a mix of FFPE and fresh-frozen material. For TCR repertoire profiling, blood samples were analyzed in the form of peripheral blood mononuclear cells. The sequencing here drew on peripheral blood mononuclear cells, taken before any cancer treatment. The source is a man between 40 and 70 years old with stage III lung adenocarcinoma. This chain is built from TRBV5-6 and TRBJ1-4, and TRBD1 matches 9 of the central bases. The DNA sequence is as follows: TGTGCCAGCAGCTTGGCCGGGACAGGGTTTGAAAAACTGTTTTTT. It codes for CASSLAGTGFEKLFF.